This T cell receptor (beta chain) stems from a study of beta chain features in type 1 diabetes. Study-wide results and limits: TCRB CDR3s were moderately but significantly shorter in Type 1 diabetes patients in all four CD4+ subsets.

Worth noting for this clone: What it binds is unknown.

Investigators reverse transcribed all isolated RNA, so they sequenced expressed TCRB transcripts. The data were produced by immunoSEQ multiplex PCR, yet TCRdb's version contains in-frame clones alone and is incomplete. Seen here are 150,000 to 200,000 clones, 9% to 10% observed once, and the top ten hold 0.7%. The specimen sequenced was central memory CD4+ T cells from blood. This clonotype originated in a woman in her twenties or thirties with type 1 diabetes.

Here the CDR3 DNA reads TGCGCCAGCAGCTACCATGCGGACAGGCCTAGGAACGAGCAGTACTTC. Its protein is CASSYHADRPRNEQYF. The V gene is TRBV5-1, the J gene TRBJ2-7, with 7 bases fitting TRBD1. V shed 3 bases and J 5 bases; nucleotides not matched to a gene: 14. The CDR3 extends over 16 amino acids. CDR1 and CDR2 (germline): SGHRS, YFSETQ.